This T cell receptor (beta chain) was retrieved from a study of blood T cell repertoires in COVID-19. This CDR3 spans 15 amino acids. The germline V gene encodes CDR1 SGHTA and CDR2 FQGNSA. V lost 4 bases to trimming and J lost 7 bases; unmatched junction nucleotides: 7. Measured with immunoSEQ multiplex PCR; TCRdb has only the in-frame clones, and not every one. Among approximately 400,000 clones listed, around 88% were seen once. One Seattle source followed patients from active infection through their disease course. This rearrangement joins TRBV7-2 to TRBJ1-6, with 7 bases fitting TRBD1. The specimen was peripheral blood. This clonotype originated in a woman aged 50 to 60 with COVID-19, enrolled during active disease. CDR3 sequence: CASSSTGALNSPLHF. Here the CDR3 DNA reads TGTGCCAGCAGCTCCACAGGGGCTTTGAATTCACCCCTCCACTTT.